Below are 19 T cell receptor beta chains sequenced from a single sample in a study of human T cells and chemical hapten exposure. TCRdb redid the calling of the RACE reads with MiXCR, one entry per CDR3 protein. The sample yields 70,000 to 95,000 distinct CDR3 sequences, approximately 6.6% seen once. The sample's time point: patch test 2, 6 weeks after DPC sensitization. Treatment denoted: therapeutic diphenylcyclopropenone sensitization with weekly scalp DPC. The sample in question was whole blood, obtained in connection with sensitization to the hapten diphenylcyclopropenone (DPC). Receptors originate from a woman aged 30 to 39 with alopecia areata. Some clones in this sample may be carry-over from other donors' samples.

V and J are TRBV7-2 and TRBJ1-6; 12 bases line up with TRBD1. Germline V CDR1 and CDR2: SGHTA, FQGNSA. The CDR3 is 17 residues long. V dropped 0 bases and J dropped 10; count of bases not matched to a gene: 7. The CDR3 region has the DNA TGTGCCAGCAGCTTAGCGCAGGGGACAGGGGGCAGATCACCCCTCCACTTT. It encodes CASSLAQGTGGRSPLHF.

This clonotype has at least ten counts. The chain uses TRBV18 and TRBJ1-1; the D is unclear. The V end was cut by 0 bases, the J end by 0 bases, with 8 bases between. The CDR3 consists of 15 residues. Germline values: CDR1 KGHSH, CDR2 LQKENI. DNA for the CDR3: TGTGCCAGCTCACCACCAGCGGGGATGAACACTGAAGCTTTCTTT. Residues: CASSPPAGMNTEAFF.

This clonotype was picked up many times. The CDR3 loop reads CASNIDPNTEAFF. CDR3 sequence (DNA): TGTGCCAGCAACATTGACCCGAACACTGAAGCTTTCTTT. J is TRBJ1-1 and V is TRBV9; D ambiguous. The CDR3 extends over 13 amino acids. V lost 6 bases to trimming and J lost 1 base, with 10 bases between them. Germline CDR1 SGDLS, CDR2 YYNGEE. Looking up the rest from reference TRBV9 and TRBJ1-1 gives the full variable domain: DSGVTQTPKHLITATGQRVTLRCSPRSGDLSVYWYQQSLDQGLQFLIQYYNGEERAKGNILERFSAQQFPDLHSELNLSSLELGDSALYFCASNIDPNTEAFFGQGTRLTVV.

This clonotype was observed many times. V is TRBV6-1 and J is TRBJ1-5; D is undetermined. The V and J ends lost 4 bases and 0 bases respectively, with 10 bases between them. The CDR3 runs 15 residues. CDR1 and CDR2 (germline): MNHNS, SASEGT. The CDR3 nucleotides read TGTGCCAGCAGTGGCCCAGAGATTAGCAATCAGCCCCAGCATTTT. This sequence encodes CASSGPEISNQPQHF.

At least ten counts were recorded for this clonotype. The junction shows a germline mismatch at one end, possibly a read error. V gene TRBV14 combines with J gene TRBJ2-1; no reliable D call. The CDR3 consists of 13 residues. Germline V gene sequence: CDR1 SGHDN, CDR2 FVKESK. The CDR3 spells CASSRQDNNGQFF. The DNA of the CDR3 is TGTGCCAGCAGCCGACAAGATAACAATGGGCAGTTCTTC.

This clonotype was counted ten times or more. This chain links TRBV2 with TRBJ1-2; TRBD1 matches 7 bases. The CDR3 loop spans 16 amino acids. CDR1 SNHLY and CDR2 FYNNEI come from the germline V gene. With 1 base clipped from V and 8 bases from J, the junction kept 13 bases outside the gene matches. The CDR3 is CASSEVRRGQQVGYTF. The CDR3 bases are TGTGCCAGCAGTGAAGTGAGGAGGGGACAGCAAGTAGGCTACACCTTC.

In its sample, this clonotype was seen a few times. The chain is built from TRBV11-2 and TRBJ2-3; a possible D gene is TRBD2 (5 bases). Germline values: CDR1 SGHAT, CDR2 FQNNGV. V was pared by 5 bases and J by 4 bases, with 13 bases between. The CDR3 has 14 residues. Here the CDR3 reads CASSPPKRADTQYF. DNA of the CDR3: TGTGCCAGCAGCCCGCCGAAGAGGGCAGATACGCAGTATTTT.

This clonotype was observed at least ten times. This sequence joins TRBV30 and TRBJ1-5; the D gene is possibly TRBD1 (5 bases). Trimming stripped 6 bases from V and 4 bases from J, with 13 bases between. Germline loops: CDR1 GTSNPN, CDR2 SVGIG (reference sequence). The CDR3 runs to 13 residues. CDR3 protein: CACSTATNQPQHF. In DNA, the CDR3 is TGTGCCTGTTCGACAGCTACTAATCAGCCCCAGCATTTT.

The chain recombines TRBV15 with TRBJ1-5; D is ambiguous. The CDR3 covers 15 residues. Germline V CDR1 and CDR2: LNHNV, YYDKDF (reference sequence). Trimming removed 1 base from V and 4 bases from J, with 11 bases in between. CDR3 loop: CATSRARLMNQPQHF. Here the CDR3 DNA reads TGTGCCACCAGCAGAGCCCGCTTAATGAATCAGCCCCAGCATTTT.

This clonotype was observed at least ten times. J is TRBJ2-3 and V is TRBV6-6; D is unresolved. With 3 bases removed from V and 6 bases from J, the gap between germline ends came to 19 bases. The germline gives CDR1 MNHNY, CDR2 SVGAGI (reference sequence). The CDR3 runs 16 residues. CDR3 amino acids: CASSYDRVPLLDTQYF. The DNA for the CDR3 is TGTGCCAGCAGTTATGACCGGGTCCCGCTGTTGGATACGCAGTATTTT.

CDR3 nucleotide sequence: TGTGCCAGCAGTTACTCGTTCCAGTATGGGGCCAACGTCCTGACTTTC. Its translation: CASSYSFQYGANVLTF. This chain connects TRBV6-5 to TRBJ2-6, with unresolved D. V was pared by 0 bases and J by 3 bases, with 9 bases between. Looked up from germline, CDR1 is MNHEY and CDR2 is SVGAGI. The CDR3 consists of 16 residues.

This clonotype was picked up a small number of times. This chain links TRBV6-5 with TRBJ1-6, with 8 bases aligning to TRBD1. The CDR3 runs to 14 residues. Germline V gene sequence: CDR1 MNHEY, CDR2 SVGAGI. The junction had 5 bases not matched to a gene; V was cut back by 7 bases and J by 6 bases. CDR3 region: CASNPDRGNSPLHF. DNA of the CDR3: TGTGCCAGCAATCCTGACAGGGGTAATTCACCCCTCCACTTT.

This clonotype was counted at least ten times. The CDR3 reads CASSTGQGLRSNQPQHF. CDR3 nucleotides: TGTGCCAGCAGTACGGGACAGGGGTTGCGGAGCAATCAGCCCCAGCATTTT. The chain has TRBV12-3 or TRBV12-4 and TRBJ1-5; 10 nucleotides agree with TRBD1. The CDR3 runs to 17 residues. The V segment lost 5 bases and the J segment 1 base; nucleotides outside the gene matches: 8.

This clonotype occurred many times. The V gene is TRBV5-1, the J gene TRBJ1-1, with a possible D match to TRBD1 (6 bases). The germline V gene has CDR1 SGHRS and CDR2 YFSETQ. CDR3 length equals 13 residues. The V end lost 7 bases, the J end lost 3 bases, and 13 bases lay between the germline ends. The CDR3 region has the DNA TGCGCCAGCGGTGGGGGCGAGGACACTGAAGCTTTCTTT. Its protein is CASGGGEDTEAFF.

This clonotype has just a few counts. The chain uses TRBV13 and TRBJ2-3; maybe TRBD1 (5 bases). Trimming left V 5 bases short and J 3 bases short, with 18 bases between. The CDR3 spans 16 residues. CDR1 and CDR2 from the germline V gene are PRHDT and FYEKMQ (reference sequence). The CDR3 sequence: CASSHPSIGATDTQYF. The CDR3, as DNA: TGTGCCAGCAGCCACCCCAGCATTGGGGCTACAGATACGCAGTATTTT. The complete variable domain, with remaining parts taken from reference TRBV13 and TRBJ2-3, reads AAGVIQSPRHLIKEKRETATLKCYPIPRHDTVYWYQQGPGQDPQFLISFYEKMQSDKGSIPDRFSAQQFSDYHSELNMSSLELGDSALYFCASSHPSIGATDTQYFGPGTRLTVL.

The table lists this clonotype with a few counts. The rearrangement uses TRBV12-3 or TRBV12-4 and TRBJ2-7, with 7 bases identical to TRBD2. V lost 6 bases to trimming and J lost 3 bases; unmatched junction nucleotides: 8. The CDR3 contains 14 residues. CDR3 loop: CASSYSGGYYEQYF. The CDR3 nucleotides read TGTGCCAGCAGCTACTCCGGGGGGTACTACGAGCAGTACTTC.

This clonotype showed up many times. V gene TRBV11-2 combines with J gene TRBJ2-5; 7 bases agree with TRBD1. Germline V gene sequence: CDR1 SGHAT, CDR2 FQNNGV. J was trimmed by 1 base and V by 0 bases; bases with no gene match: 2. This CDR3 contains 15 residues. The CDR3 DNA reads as TGTGCCAGCAGCTTAGAGGGACAGCCCCAAGAGACCCAGTACTTC. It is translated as CASSLEGQPQETQYF.

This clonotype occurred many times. The chain's CDR3 is CASSQGRDNEQFF. In DNA, the CDR3 is TGTGCCAGCAGCCAAGGCCGGGACAATGAGCAGTTCTTC. This chain links TRBV3-1 with TRBJ2-1, with unresolved D. Trimming took off 1 base at V and 5 bases at J, with 6 bases between the two ends. The CDR3 runs to 13 residues. Germline V CDR1 and CDR2: LGHDT, YNNKEL (reference sequence).

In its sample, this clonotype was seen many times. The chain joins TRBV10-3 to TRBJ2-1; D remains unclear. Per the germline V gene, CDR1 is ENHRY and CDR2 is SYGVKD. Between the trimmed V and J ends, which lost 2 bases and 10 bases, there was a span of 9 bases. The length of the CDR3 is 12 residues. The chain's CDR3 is CAISERLVEQFF. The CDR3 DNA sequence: TGTGCCATCAGTGAGAGGCTTGTCGAGCAGTTCTTC.